A selection of T cell receptor beta chains follows, all from one sample in a study of blood T cell repertoires in COVID-19. Using immunoSEQ multiplex PCR, the repertoire was profiled, and TCRdb retains in-frame clones only, with some absent. This table holds hundreds of thousands of clones, roughly 85% found once. Sequences were obtained from peripheral blood. These TCRs come from a man aged 18 to 30 with active or convalescent COVID-19. The CDR3 runs from the conserved cysteine through the conserved F or W. D genes are given only for firm matches. Clone size, where shown, is once, few, many, or a class for clones that have expanded.

j_gene,abundance,v_gene,d_gene,CDR3aa,CDR3nt
TRBJ2-7,few,TRBV11-2,TRBD1,CASSFEDRATYEQYF,TGTGCCAGCAGCTTTGAGGACAGGGCTACCTACGAGCAGTACTTC
TRBJ1-3,-,TRBV4-2,-,CASSLEQSSGNTIYF,TGTGCCAGCAGCCTGGAGCAGAGCTCTGGAAACACCATATATTTT
TRBJ2-2,few,TRBV7-2,TRBD2,CASSFLAGGWNTGELFF,TGTGCCAGCAGCTTTCTAGCGGGGGGCTGGAACACCGGGGAGCTGTTTTTT
TRBJ1-2,-,TRBV4-3,-,CASSRVTGSGYGYTF,TGCGCCAGCAGCCGGGTTACAGGTTCTGGCTATGGCTACACCTTC
TRBJ2-2,-,TRBV6-5,-,CASSRTVTGELFF,TGTGCCAGCAGCCGGACAGTGACCGGGGAGCTGTTTTTT
TRBJ2-3,few,TRBV7-2,TRBD2,CASREGTSSTDTQYF,TGTGCCAGCAGGGAGGGGACTAGCAGCACAGATACGCAGTATTTT
TRBJ1-2,few,TRBV19,-,CASSPMGGGQGGYTF,TGTGCCAGTAGTCCCATGGGGGGGGGTCAAGGCGGCTACACCTTC
TRBJ1-1,-,TRBV4-2,TRBD1,CASSRGQGGTEAFF,TGTGCCAGCAGCCGCGGACAGGGTGGCACTGAAGCTTTCTTT
TRBJ1-6,-,TRBV28,TRBD1,CASSQPGTGGIIFNSPLHF,TGTGCCAGCAGCCAGCCCGGGACAGGGGGTATAATTTTTAATTCACCCCTCCACTTT
TRBJ2-6,-,TRBV6-6,-,CASSYEGSSGANVLTF,TGTGCCAGCAGTTACGAGGGCAGCTCTGGGGCCAACGTCCTGACTTTC
TRBJ2-7,-,TRBV10-3,TRBD1,CAISVDRGEQYF,TGTGCCATCAGTGTTGACAGGGGCGAGCAGTACTTC
TRBJ2-7,-,TRBV28,-,CASSLARGNYEQYF,TGTGCCAGCAGTTTAGCCAGGGGTAATTACGAGCAGTACTTC
TRBJ2-2,-,TRBV7-2,TRBD1,CASSVQGAELTGELFF,TGTGCCAGCAGCGTACAGGGGGCAGAACTCACCGGGGAGCTGTTTTTT
TRBJ1-5,once,TRBV7-9,-,CASSGRTDQPQHF,TGTGCCAGCAGCGGACGGACAGATCAGCCCCAGCATTTT
TRBJ2-6,-,TRBV5-1,TRBD2,CASTRGAAGANVLTF,TGCGCCAGCACGCGGGGGGCGGCAGGGGCCAACGTCCTGACTTTC
TRBJ2-5,-,TRBV3-1/TRBV3-2,TRBD2,CASSRQTSGGGETQYF,TGTGCCAGCAGCCGCCAGACTAGCGGGGGAGGAGAGACCCAGTACTTC
TRBJ2-2,-,TRBV5-1,TRBD2,CASSLIAGRAGELFF,TGCGCCAGCAGCTTGATAGCGGGGAGAGCCGGGGAACTGTTTTTT
TRBJ2-5,-,TRBV6-2/TRBV6-3,-,CASSYPPETQYF,TGTGCCAGCAGTTACCCTCCAGAGACCCAGTACTTC
TRBJ1-2,-,TRBV19,TRBD1,CASTRGLEDGYTF,TGTGCCAGTACCAGGGGGCTCGAAGATGGCTACACCTTC
TRBJ1-6,once,TRBV7-9,-,CASSSYRVRNSPLHF,TGTGCCAGCAGCTCATACAGGGTGCGGAATTCACCCCTCCACTTT
TRBJ1-3,once,TRBV30,-,CAGETRETGNTIYF,TGTGCCGGAGAAACCCGGGAGACTGGAAACACCATATATTTT
TRBJ2-2,-,TRBV7-9,-,CASSFDSGGAGELFF,TGTGCCAGCAGTTTTGACTCCGGCGGGGCCGGGGAGCTGTTTTTT
TRBJ2-1,-,TRBV7-3,TRBD1,CASSYTPGQGNEQFF,TGTGCCAGCAGCTACACACCGGGACAGGGAAATGAGCAGTTCTTC
TRBJ2-3,-,TRBV7-6,TRBD2,CASSLTAGGITDTQYF,TGTGCCAGCAGCTTAACAGCGGGAGGGATCACAGATACGCAGTATTTT
TRBJ2-5,-,TRBV28,TRBD2,CASSFLAGVQETQYF,TGTGCCAGCAGTTTTCTAGCGGGTGTCCAAGAGACCCAGTACTTC
TRBJ1-5,-,TRBV6-2/TRBV6-3,-,CASSYSTRDQPQHF,TGTGCCAGCAGTTACTCGACGCGGGATCAGCCCCAGCATTTT
TRBJ2-7,few,TRBV4-2,-,CASSQQRTGSYEQYF,TGTGCCAGCAGCCAACAACGGACTGGTTCCTACGAGCAGTACTTC
TRBJ2-3,-,TRBV7-2,-,CASSLGGNWPDTQYF,TGTGCCAGCAGCTTAGGTGGTAATTGGCCAGATACGCAGTATTTT
TRBJ1-2,-,TRBV12-3/TRBV12-4,-,CASSFLEVYGYTF,TGTGCCAGCAGTTTTCTAGAGGTGTATGGCTACACCTTC
TRBJ2-7,-,TRBV10-3,TRBD2,CAITEGLAGSYEQYF,TGTGCCATCACTGAGGGACTAGCGGGCTCCTACGAGCAGTACTTC
TRBJ2-7,-,TRBV6-6,TRBD1,CASSYQGENNEQYF,TGTGCCAGCAGTTACCAGGGGGAGAATAACGAGCAGTACTTC
TRBJ1-3,-,TRBV12-3/TRBV12-4,-,CASSWRVGTIYF,TGTGCCAGCAGTTGGAGGGTAGGCACCATATATTTT
TRBJ2-1,-,TRBV20-1,-,CSASVTASSYNEQFF,TGCAGTGCTAGTGTGACAGCGAGCTCCTACAATGAGCAGTTCTTC
TRBJ1-6,-,TRBV12-3/TRBV12-4,TRBD1,CASRGQTNSPLHF,TGTGCCAGCAGGGGACAGACCAATTCACCCCTCCACTTT
TRBJ2-3,-,TRBV5-4,TRBD2,CASSPGLAGGTDTQYF,TGTGCCAGCAGCCCGGGACTAGCGGGAGGCACAGATACGCAGTATTTT
TRBJ1-6,-,TRBV19,TRBD1,CASSIPTGGGNSPLHF,TGTGCCAGTTCCATCCCGACAGGGGGAGGAAATTCACCCCTCCACTTT
TRBJ1-1,once,TRBV7-8,-,CASSPRGRPTLEAFF,TGTGCCAGCAGCCCGCGGGGAAGGCCAACCCTTGAAGCTTTCTTT
TRBJ1-1,few,TRBV30,TRBD1,CAWMGQGRTEAFF,TGTGCCTGGATGGGACAGGGGAGAACTGAAGCTTTCTTT
TRBJ2-2,-,TRBV7-9,-,CASTPVADYTGELFF,TGTGCCAGCACACCCGTAGCGGATTACACCGGGGAGCTGTTTTTT
TRBJ2-1,-,TRBV7-2,TRBD1,CASSSGTGSYNEQFF,TGTGCCAGCAGCTCCGGGACAGGCTCCTACAATGAGCAGTTCTTC
TRBJ2-1,-,TRBV4-3,TRBD2,CASSSSLGLAGEGEQFF,TGCGCCAGCAGCTCCTCCCTTGGGCTAGCGGGAGAGGGTGAGCAGTTCTTC
TRBJ1-4,-,TRBV13,-,CASSFSGNRVEKLFF,TGTGCCAGCAGCTTTTCAGGGAATCGGGTCGAAAAACTGTTTTTT
TRBJ1-4,-,TRBV5-1,-,CASSLEQGTNEKLFF,TGCGCCAGCAGCCTAGAACAGGGCACTAATGAAAAACTGTTTTTT
TRBJ2-7,-,TRBV14,-,CASSQDLLYEQYF,TGTGCCAGCAGCCAAGATCTTCTCTACGAGCAGTACTTC
TRBJ2-3,-,TRBV2,TRBD2,CASSELSGGGYF,TGTGCCAGCAGTGAATTGAGCGGGGGTGGGTATTTT
TRBJ1-5,-,TRBV2,-,CASSEAGQGGKQPQHF,TGTGCCAGCAGTGAAGCAGGGCAGGGAGGCAAGCAGCCCCAGCATTTT
TRBJ1-1,once,TRBV30,TRBD1,CAWSVSRQGAEAFF,TGTGCCTGGAGTGTAAGTAGGCAGGGGGCTGAAGCTTTCTTT
TRBJ2-1,-,TRBV3-1/TRBV3-2,-,CASSPGLHRSSYNEQFF,TGTGCCAGCAGTCCGGGACTGCATAGGAGCTCCTACAATGAGCAGTTCTTC
TRBJ1-2,once,TRBV10-3,TRBD1,CAISESEDRVGGYTF,TGTGCCATCAGTGAGTCGGAGGACAGGGTCGGTGGCTACACCTTC
TRBJ1-2,-,TRBV6-2/TRBV6-3,TRBD1,CASSRTGAMHYGYTF,TGTGCCAGCAGCCGAACAGGGGCAATGCACTATGGCTACACCTTC
TRBJ2-1,once,TRBV9,-,CASSPGSANYNEQFF,TGTGCCAGCAGCCCAGGTTCGGCTAACTACAATGAGCAGTTCTTC
TRBJ1-1,-,TRBV6-5,-,CASRGLGTEAFF,TGTGCCAGCAGGGGCTTGGGCACTGAAGCTTTCTTT
TRBJ2-4,-,TRBV15,-,CATSRVQGAKNIQYF,TGTGCCACCAGCAGAGTCCAGGGAGCCAAAAACATTCAGTACTTC